These T cell receptor beta chains were read from a single sample in a study of blood T cell repertoires in COVID-19. Method: immunoSEQ multiplex PCR; TCRdb's copy keeps in-frame clones and lacks some. Seen here are hundreds of thousands of clones, 70% to 90% observed once, and the top ten hold over 1.1%. Material: peripheral blood. These receptors came from a woman in her 30s with active or convalescent COVID-19. CDR3s include the opening cysteine and the closing phenylalanine or tryptophan. The D gene is left open where the match is weak. For some rows the clone size is stated as once, few or many, or as a class when expanded; others skip it.

V	size	J	D	CDR3	DNA
TRBV25-1	-	TRBJ2-3	TRBD2	CASIGSASGGYSTDTQYF	TGTGCCAGCATAGGATCCGCGTCGGGGGGTTATAGCACAGATACGCAGTATTTT
TRBV5-1	-	TRBJ2-2	TRBD1	CASSLGTGANTGELFF	TGCGCCAGCAGCTTGGGGACAGGGGCGAACACCGGGGAGCTGTTTTTT
TRBV30	-	TRBJ2-1	TRBD1	CAWRTGTAAYNEQFF	TGTGCCTGGAGAACCGGGACAGCCGCTTACAATGAGCAGTTCTTC
TRBV6-4	-	TRBJ1-1	-	CASSHDSNTEAFF	TGTGCCAGCAGCCATGACAGCAACACTGAAGCTTTCTTT
TRBV2	-	TRBJ2-3	TRBD2	CASSLTSGSTDTQYF	TGTGCCAGCAGTCTGACTAGCGGGAGCACAGATACGCAGTATTTT
TRBV6-5	-	TRBJ1-1	-	CASSYSIYGRTEAFF	TGTGCCAGCAGTTACTCGATCTATGGTCGGACTGAAGCTTTCTTT
TRBV11-3	-	TRBJ2-7	-	CASSQLSGYEQYF	TGTGCCAGCAGCCAATTGAGCGGGTACGAGCAGTACTTC
TRBV6-1	-	TRBJ1-4	-	CASSESRGGPNEKLFF	TGTGCCAGCAGTGAGAGCCGGGGGGGACCTAATGAAAAACTGTTTTTT
TRBV6-1	-	TRBJ1-3	-	CASSEVLADTIYF	TGTGCCAGCAGTGAAGTCTTAGCGGACACCATATATTTT
TRBV2	-	TRBJ2-7	-	CASRLGASGGEQYF	TGTGCCAGCAGGTTGGGGGCTAGCGGAGGAGAGCAGTACTTC
TRBV7-9	-	TRBJ1-2	-	CASSLLVRGQGVPLDDF	TGTGCCAGCAGCTTACTAGTCAGGGGACAAGGGGTCCCCCTAGACGACTTC
TRBV5-1	-	TRBJ1-2	-	CASSLGQTYYGYTF	TGCGCCAGCAGCTTGGGACAGACCTACTATGGCTACACCTTC
TRBV7-9	-	TRBJ2-7	-	CASSLVTYEQYF	TGTGCCAGCAGCTTAGTAACCTACGAGCAGTACTTC
TRBV5-6	-	TRBJ2-3	-	CASSLWARTDTQYF	TGTGCCAGCAGCTTGTGGGCACGCACAGATACGCAGTATTTT
TRBV15	-	TRBJ2-5	-	CATRRPAEETQYF	TGTGCCACCAGGAGGCCAGCAGAGGAGACCCAGTACTTC
TRBV28	-	TRBJ2-5	TRBD2	CASSLSGSRGGETQYF	TGTGCCAGCAGTTTATCCGGGTCTCGGGGGGGGGAGACCCAGTACTTC
TRBV10-2	-	TRBJ1-1	TRBD1	CASSEAQGFAGNTEAFF	TGCGCCAGCAGTGAAGCACAGGGGTTCGCCGGGAACACTGAAGCTTTCTTT
TRBV7-7	-	TRBJ1-4	-	CASSLAYGEKLFF	TGTGCCAGCAGCTTAGCGTATGGCGAAAAACTGTTTTTT
TRBV2	-	TRBJ2-1	TRBD2	CASSLAGGNNEQFF	TGTGCCAGCAGCTTAGCGGGGGGCAACAATGAGCAGTTCTTC
TRBV5-1	-	TRBJ1-2	TRBD1	CASSSQGDYGYTF	TGCGCCAGCAGTTCGCAGGGGGACTATGGCTACACCTTC
TRBV5-6	few	TRBJ2-1	TRBD2	CASSLVLLAGYNEQFF	TGTGCCAGCAGCTTGGTTCTGCTAGCGGGGTACAATGAGCAGTTCTTC
TRBV5-1	-	TRBJ2-5	TRBD1	CASSWGTGNKETQYF	TGCGCCAGCAGCTGGGGGACAGGGAATAAAGAGACCCAGTACTTC